This T cell receptor beta chain was captured by sequencing in a study of blood T cell repertoires in COVID-19. In the study overall: The United States, Italy and Spain provided the acute and convalescent COVID-19 samples. T cells, B-cell-depleted T cells, or PBMCs supplied cDNA or gDNA.

Authors' data handling: The authors estimated nucleated cell counts from reference gene primer amplification. Here immunoSEQ multiplex PCR was the method, and the copy in TCRdb shows in-frame clones only, minus some. V, J and clone size reflect that table, while D and trimming were determined from the DNA. The sample lists some 130,000 clones; around four fifths were seen once. CDR1 is SQVTM, CDR2 ANQGSEA, per germline. V was clipped by 4 bases and J by 1 base, with 12 bases between them. CDR3 size: 14 residues. The sequence derives from a man older than 75 with acute or convalescent COVID-19. The chain recombines TRBV29-1 with TRBJ2-3; tentatively, D is TRBD1 (5 bases). The sample was peripheral blood. The chain's CDR3 is CSVGGLTGTDTQYF. DNA for the CDR3: TGCAGCGTTGGTGGCTTGACAGGCACAGATACGCAGTATTTT.